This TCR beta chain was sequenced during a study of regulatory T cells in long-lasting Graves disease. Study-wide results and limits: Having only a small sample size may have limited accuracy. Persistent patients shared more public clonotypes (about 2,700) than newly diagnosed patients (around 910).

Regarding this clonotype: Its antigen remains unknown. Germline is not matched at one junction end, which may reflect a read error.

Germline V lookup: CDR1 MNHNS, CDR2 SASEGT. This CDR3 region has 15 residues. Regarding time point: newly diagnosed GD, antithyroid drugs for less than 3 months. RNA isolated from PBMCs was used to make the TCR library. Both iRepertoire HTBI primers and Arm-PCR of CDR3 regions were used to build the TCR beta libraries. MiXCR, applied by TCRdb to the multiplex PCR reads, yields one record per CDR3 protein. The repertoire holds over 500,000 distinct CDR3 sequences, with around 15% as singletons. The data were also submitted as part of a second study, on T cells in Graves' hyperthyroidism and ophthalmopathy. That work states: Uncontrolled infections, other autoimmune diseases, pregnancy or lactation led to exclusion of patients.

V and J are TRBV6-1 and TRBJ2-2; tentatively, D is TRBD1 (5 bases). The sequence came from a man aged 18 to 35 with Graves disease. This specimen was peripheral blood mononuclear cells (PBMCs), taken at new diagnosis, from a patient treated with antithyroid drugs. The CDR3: CASRNRLENAGELFF. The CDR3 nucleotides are TGTGCCAGCAGGAACAGGCTAGAGAACGCCGGGGAGCTGTTTTTT.